The 20 T cell receptor beta chains presented below share a single source sample, sequenced in a study of response to subunit inactivated influenza vaccine. TCRdb fed the RT-PCR reads into MiXCR, producing one record per CDR3 protein. The table includes roughly 500,000 distinct CDR3 sequences, 15% to 20% detected once. Sequences were derived from CD4+ T cells sorted from PBMCs, sampled around 25 months after vaccination. The origin of the receptors is a man aged 50 to 75 who received an inactivated influenza vaccine.

The CDR3 here is CASSLRGLPNEQFF. CDR3 sequence (DNA): TGCGCCAGCAGCTTGAGGGGATTGCCCAATGAGCAGTTCTTC. The V call is TRBV5-1, the J call TRBJ2-1; tentative D call: TRBD1 (5 bases). The germline CDR1 and CDR2 sequences are SGHRS and YFSETQ. V dropped 1 base and J dropped 6 bases, with 11 bases sitting between them. The CDR3 extends over 14 amino acids.

The sample holds a few counts of this clonotype. The rearrangement uses TRBV28 and TRBJ2-5, with 12 bases aligning to TRBD2. This CDR3 is 16 amino acids long. Trimming took 2 bases from V and 0 from J; bases not matched to a gene: 1. The germline V gene encodes CDR1 MDHEN and CDR2 SYDVKM. The CDR3: CASSLGTSGHQETQYF. Here the CDR3 DNA reads TGTGCCAGCAGTTTAGGGACTAGCGGGCACCAAGAGACCCAGTACTTC.

This clonotype was detected many times. The chain employs TRBV20-1 and TRBJ1-2; perhaps TRBD1 as D (6 bases). The CDR3 runs to 14 residues. V shed 6 bases and J shed 1 base, with 15 bases lying between them. The germline CDR1 and CDR2 sequences are DFQATT and SNEGSKA (reference sequence). The CDR3 DNA reads TGCAGTGCCCCGGACAGAGAGAATAACTATGGCTACACCTTC. It translates to CSAPDRENNYGYTF.

The V and J genes are TRBV20-1 and TRBJ2-7, with TRBD2 as a possible D gene (7 bases). This CDR3 spans 15 amino acids. In germline, CDR1 is DFQATT, CDR2 SNEGSKA (reference sequence). The V end lost 4 bases, the J end lost 1 base, and 17 bases lay between the germline ends. CDR3 DNA: TGCAGTGCTACGATAGGGGGAGGGTTATCCTACGAGCAGTACTTC. This translates into CSATIGGGLSYEQYF.

The J gene is TRBJ1-3, the V gene TRBV11-2; D unclear. The V and J ends lost 4 bases and 0 bases respectively, with 7 bases between them. The length of the CDR3 is 14 residues. CDR1 SGHAT and CDR2 FQNNGV come from the germline V gene. The CDR3 sequence is CASSSSPSGNTIYF. Written as DNA, the CDR3 is TGTGCCAGCAGCTCTTCCCCCTCTGGAAACACCATATATTTT.

The table lists this clonotype with a few counts. V is TRBV21-1 and J is TRBJ2-7; TRBD1 is taken as the D call from the table, unchecked against the DNA. TRBV21-1 is assigned pseudogene status. The CDR3 is 15 amino acids. CDR3 loop: CASSSPGALSYEQYF. The CDR3 DNA follows: TGTGCCAGCAGCAGCCCTGGAGCGCTTTCCTACGAGCAGTACTTC.

The chain couples TRBV29-1 to TRBJ2-6; no reliable D call. This CDR3 is 13 amino acids long. Trimming removed 3 bases from V and 3 bases from J, with 6 bases in between. Germline CDR1 is SQVTM and CDR2 is ANQGSEA. The DNA of the CDR3 is TGCAGCGTTGATGTTGTTGGGGCCAACGTCCTGACTTTC. Amino acid sequence: CSVDVVGANVLTF.

CDR3 sequence reads: CSARKGRPGGTEAFF. CDR3 bases: TGCAGTGCTAGGAAGGGACGGCCCGGAGGCACTGAAGCTTTCTTT. This chain joins TRBV20-1 and TRBJ1-1; weak D call: TRBD1 (5 bases). The CDR3 is 15 amino acids. Between the trimmed V and J ends, which lost 3 bases and 4 bases, there was a span of 18 bases. The germline V gene has CDR1 DFQATT and CDR2 SNEGSKA (reference sequence).

V gene TRBV27 combines with J gene TRBJ2-5; D ambiguous. This CDR3 comprises 14 residues. CDR1 is MNHEY and CDR2 is SMNVEV in the germline V gene (reference sequence). Trimming shortened V by 0 bases and J by 5 bases, and 10 bases separated the two germline ends. CDR3 sequence reads: CASSLSYRDETQYF. DNA of the CDR3: TGTGCCAGCAGTTTATCGTATAGGGATGAGACCCAGTACTTC.

This clonotype has more than one count but fewer than ten. This sequence joins TRBV18 and TRBJ2-2; 7 bases fit TRBD1. Germline CDR1 KGHSH, CDR2 LQKENI. The length of the CDR3 is 16 residues. After removal of 2 bases from V and 7 bases from J, the junction contained 10 bases not matched to a gene. The CDR3 is CASSPVVARGNGELFF. For the CDR3, the DNA is TGTGCCAGCTCACCAGTGGTCGCCAGGGGGAACGGGGAGCTGTTTTTT.

This clonotype was detected a few times. The CDR3 reads CSAEFFDGYTF. The CDR3 DNA reads as TGCAGTGCCGAGTTTTTCGATGGCTACACCTTC. The V call is TRBV20-1, the J call TRBJ1-2, with D unclear. Trimming stripped 6 bases from V and 6 bases from J, with 11 bases between. Germline CDR1 and CDR2: DFQATT and SNEGSKA (reference sequence). The CDR3 covers 11 residues.

This clonotype was counted only a few times. V is TRBV5-6 and J is TRBJ2-3; no definite D call. Germline lookup yields CDR1 SGHDT and CDR2 YYEEEE. V lost 10 bases to trimming and J lost 2 bases, with 11 bases between them. The CDR3 contains 12 residues. The DNA of the CDR3 is TGTGCCGGAGCTAAGTACACAGATACGCAGTATTTT. Its translation: CAGAKYTDTQYF.

The V gene is TRBV29-1, the J gene TRBJ2-1, with D maybe TRBD2 (6 bases). The CDR3 contains 14 residues. Germline assignment: CDR1 SQVTM and CDR2 ANQGSEA. The CDR3 nucleotides are TGCAATACCCGGAGGGCCGCGTCCTACAATGAGCAGTTCTTC. Amino acid sequence: CNTRRAASYNEQFF.

The chain couples TRBV20-1 to TRBJ2-2; D is tentatively TRBD1 or TRBD2 (5 bases each). From germline, CDR1 is DFQATT and CDR2 SNEGSKA (reference sequence). The CDR3 extends over 15 amino acids. V gave up 2 bases and J gave up 2 bases, with 12 bases separating them. The CDR3 DNA reads as TGCAGTGCTAGAAAGGGGACGATTAACACCGGGGAGCTGTTTTTT. The encoded protein is CSARKGTINTGELFF.

The chain combines TRBV4-2 with TRBJ2-7; D assignment may be TRBD1 or TRBD2 (7 bases each). Germline V gene lookup returns CDR1 LGHNA and CDR2 YNFKEQ. The CDR3 is 14 amino acids. V shed 4 bases and J shed 6 bases, with 16 bases lying between them. As DNA, the CDR3 is TGTGCCAGCAGCCCTCGACAGGGAGGGACCGAGCAGTACTTC. Its protein is CASSPRQGGTEQYF.

This clonotype was detected only a few times. The chain combines TRBV6-1 with TRBJ2-2, with D perhaps being TRBD1 or TRBD2 (5 bases each). In germline, CDR1 is MNHNS, CDR2 SASEGT. Trimming left V 8 bases short and J 2 bases short, with 9 bases between. CDR3 length: 13 residues. CDR3 sequence reads: CASPGTNTGELFF. DNA of the CDR3: TGTGCCAGCCCCGGGACCAACACCGGGGAGCTGTTTTTT.

CDR3 DNA: TGTGCCAGTAAACAGGGATACATTCAGTACTTC. As protein: CASKQGYIQYF. This chain links TRBV6-1 with TRBJ2-4; tentatively, D is TRBD1 (6 bases). CDR1 is MNHNS and CDR2 is SASEGT in the germline V gene. The CDR3 consists of 11 residues. The V end was cut by 9 bases, the J end by 8 bases, with 11 bases between.

This clonotype showed up just a few times. The chain carries TRBV20-1 and TRBJ2-5; D is ambiguous. CDR1 and CDR2 from the germline V gene are DFQATT and SNEGSKA (reference sequence). Between the trimmed V and J ends, which lost 0 bases and 0 bases, there was a span of 8 bases. The length of the CDR3 is 14 residues. CDR3 region: CSARDGADQETQYF. As DNA, the CDR3 is TGCAGTGCTAGAGATGGTGCAGACCAAGAGACCCAGTACTTC.

This clonotype has a handful of counts. The rearrangement uses TRBV20-1 and TRBJ2-1; 9 bases are a match to TRBD1. Germline CDR1 is DFQATT and CDR2 is SNEGSKA (reference sequence). The CDR3 is 14 amino acids. V lost 3 bases, J lost 4 bases, and 4 bases stayed unmatched. In DNA, the CDR3 is TGCAGTGCTAGGGCGGGACAGGGATACAATGAGCAGTTCTTC. Translated, it gives CSARAGQGYNEQFF.

This clonotype was counted ten times or more. The V gene is TRBV20-1, the J gene TRBJ2-3, with D possibly TRBD2 on 5 matching bases. The CDR3 is made up of 13 amino acids. The V end lost 0 bases, the J end lost 6 bases, and 10 bases lay between the germline ends. Per the germline V gene, CDR1 is DFQATT and CDR2 is SNEGSKA (reference sequence). The chain's CDR3 is CSAREPLEDTQYF. The CDR3 DNA follows: TGCAGTGCTAGAGAACCACTAGAGGATACGCAGTATTTT.